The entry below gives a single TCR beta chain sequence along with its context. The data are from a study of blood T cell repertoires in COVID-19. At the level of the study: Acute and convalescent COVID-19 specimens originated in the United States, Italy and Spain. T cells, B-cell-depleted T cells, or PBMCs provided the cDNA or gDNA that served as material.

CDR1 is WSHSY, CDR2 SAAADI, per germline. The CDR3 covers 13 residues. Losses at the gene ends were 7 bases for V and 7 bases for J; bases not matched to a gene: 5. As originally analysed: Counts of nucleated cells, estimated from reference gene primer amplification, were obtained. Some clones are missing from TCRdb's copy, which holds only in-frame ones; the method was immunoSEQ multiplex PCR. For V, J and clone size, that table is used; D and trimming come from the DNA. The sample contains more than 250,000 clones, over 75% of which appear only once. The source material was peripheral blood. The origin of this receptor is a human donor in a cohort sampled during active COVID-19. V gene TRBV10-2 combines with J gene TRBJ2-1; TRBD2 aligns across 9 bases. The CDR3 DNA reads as TGCGCCAGCATCGGGACTAGCAGGAATGAGCAGTTCTTC. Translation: CASIGTSRNEQFF.